This TCR beta chain emerged from a study of CD8 T cells in Susac syndrome. About the study: Clinically active disease was present in six of the sequenced Susac syndrome patients. About 8 of these patients were in remission. Study observations and caveats: CD4+ repertoires of Susac syndrome patients lacked detectable clonal expansion. The number of individuals included in the study's TCR sequencing and HLA analysis was acknowledged as relatively small.

V was clipped by 0 bases and J by 10 bases, with 10 bases between them. The CDR3 has 13 residues. Germline CDR1 is SGHAT and CDR2 is FQNNGV. TEMRA cells were enriched by FACS, while CD8+ and CD4+ T cells were obtained through a negative isolation that was performed magnetically. A word on this clonotype: Its matching antigen is unknown.

RNA amounts of about 0.5 to 1 ug underwent reverse transcription with random hexamers. A single record per CDR3 protein comes from TCRdb applying MiXCR to the immunoSEQ multiplex PCR reads. The sample has more than 85,000 distinct CDR3 sequences, about 94% seen once. The material sequenced was CD4+ T cells from PBMCs. The TCR sequence derives from a human donor with Susac syndrome. The chain recombines TRBV11-2 with TRBJ2-1; possibly TRBD1 or TRBD2 for D (6 bases each). CDR3 in amino acids: CASSLDLGGEQFF. For the CDR3, the DNA is TGTGCCAGCAGCTTAGATTTGGGGGGCGAGCAGTTCTTC.